This T cell receptor beta chain was recorded in a study of blood T cell repertoires in COVID-19. Study as a whole: Specimens from acute and convalescent COVID-19 originated in the United States, Italy and Spain.

This CDR3 has 12 residues. The table lists this clone with a few counts. Under the authors' procedure: Amplifying reference gene primers gave estimates of nucleated cell counts. Generated by immunoSEQ multiplex PCR, the TCRdb table keeps only in-frame clones and is missing some. V and J calls plus clone size are reproduced from that table; the DNA served to infer D and trimming. This sample has 12,000 to 15,000 clones, with around 78% found just once. Sequenced input: peripheral blood. J is TRBJ1-2 and V is TRBV21-1; the table's D gene call, TRBD1, was not cross checked with the DNA. TRBV21-1 is described as a pseudogene. The receptor comes from a middle-aged man with active or convalescent COVID-19. The CDR3 spells CASTSDRGGYTF. The CDR3 region has the DNA TGTGCCAGCACCTCGGACAGGGGGGGCTACACCTTC.